The 26 T cell receptor beta chains reported below all come from one sample, sequenced in a study of cytotoxic CD8 clonotypes in ibrutinib-treated CLL. Assay: immunoSEQ multiplex PCR; the TCRdb copy retains only in-frame clones and omits some. The sample holds fewer than 400,000 clones; around 66% are singletons and the top ten take around 6.5%. Specimen: PBMCs, collected after 36 months of ibrutinib treatment. The receptors here all came from a human donor with chronic lymphocytic leukemia.

The CDR3 DNA reads TGTGCCAGCAGCTTAACGGGTATCCAAGAGACCCAGTACTTC. Protein: CASSLTGIQETQYF. The genes are TRBV11-2 and TRBJ2-5; D not certain. V was clipped by 2 bases and J by 1 base, with 8 bases between them. The CDR3 contains 14 residues. Germline-derived CDR1 and CDR2 are SGHAT and FQNNGV.

There are a few counts of this clone. The genes are TRBV2 and TRBJ1-2; D is uncertain. CDR3 length: 14 residues. Between the trimmed V and J ends, which lost 0 bases and 8 bases, there was a span of 13 bases. The germline V gene has CDR1 SNHLY and CDR2 FYNNEI. In DNA, the CDR3 is TGTGCCAGCAGTGAAGCCTGGCAGTATGAGGGCTACACCTTC. This codes for CASSEAWQYEGYTF.

The chain recombines TRBV6-1 with TRBJ2-7; possibly TRBD1 for D (5 bases). The germline V gene encodes CDR1 MNHNS and CDR2 SASEGT. This CDR3 has 14 residues. V was clipped by 4 bases and J by 2 bases, with 12 bases between them. This CDR3 is CASSVHRLTYEQYF. The CDR3 nucleotides are TGTGCCAGCAGTGTTCACAGGTTAACCTACGAGCAGTACTTC.

The V gene is TRBV18, the J gene TRBJ1-1; tentative D call: TRBD1 (5 bases). Germline CDR1 KGHSH, CDR2 LQKENI. This CDR3 contains 15 residues. V shed 3 bases and J shed 2 bases, with 13 bases lying between them. The DNA for the CDR3 is TGTGCCAGCTCACCGACCGGGGGTGCAAACACTGAAGCTTTCTTT. It codes for CASSPTGGANTEAFF.

The V gene is TRBV18, the J gene TRBJ1-5; TRBD1 matches 8 bases. CDR3 length equals 16 residues. The junction had 7 bases not matched to a gene; V was cut back by 3 bases and J by 3 bases. The germline V gene has CDR1 KGHSH and CDR2 LQKENI. CDR3 in amino acids: CASSPRQGILNQPQHF. For the CDR3, the DNA is TGTGCCAGCTCACCGAGACAGGGGATCCTCAATCAGCCCCAGCATTTT.

V is TRBV7-8 and J is TRBJ2-7, with a tentative D call TRBD1 (6 bases). The CDR3 has 14 residues. The germline CDR1 and CDR2 sequences are SGHVS and FQNEAQ. V was clipped by 6 bases and J by 3 bases, with 15 bases between them. The CDR3 bases are TGTGCCAGCAGATCCCAGGGGATCTACTACGAGCAGTACTTC. This gives the protein CASRSQGIYYEQYF. Full variable domain (rest looked up from reference TRBV7-8 and TRBJ2-7): GAGVSQSPRYKVAKRGQDVALRCDPISGHVSLFWYQQALGQGPEFLTYFQNEAQLDKSGLPSDRFFAERPEGSVSTLKIQRTQQEDSAVYLCASRSQGIYYEQYFGPGTRLTVT.

The chain employs TRBV5-4 and TRBJ2-3; the D gene is possibly TRBD2 (5 bases). This CDR3 spans 15 amino acids. The V and J ends lost 2 bases and 1 base respectively, with 11 bases between them. CDR1 is SGHNT, CDR2 YYREEE, per germline (reference sequence). The CDR3 DNA reads TGTGCCAGCAGCTTACCCCTTAGCGGCACAGATACGCAGTATTTT. Its protein product is CASSLPLSGTDTQYF.

The rearrangement uses TRBV19 and TRBJ1-3; 8 positions agree with TRBD1. Germline V gene lookup returns CDR1 LNHDA and CDR2 SQIVND (reference sequence). The ends lost 5 bases at V and 1 base at J; junction bases unmatched: 4. The CDR3 is made up of 15 amino acids. CDR3 nucleotide sequence: TGTGCCAGTAGTTACAGGGGGAGTTCTGGAAACACCATATATTTT. Its protein product is CASSYRGSSGNTIYF.

The genes are TRBV11-3 and TRBJ2-1; 9 bases match TRBD1. The germline V gene has CDR1 SGHNT and CDR2 YENEEA. Trimming took 5 bases from V and 7 from J; bases not matched to a gene: 6. This CDR3 comprises 14 residues. The CDR3 loop reads CASSPQGARNEQFF. For the CDR3, the DNA is TGTGCCAGCAGCCCACAGGGGGCGCGAAATGAGCAGTTCTTC.

This chain uses TRBV11-2 with TRBJ1-4, with D unresolved. Trimming took 1 base from V and 10 from J, leaving 19 bases between them. Germline CDR1 and CDR2: SGHAT and FQNNGV. This CDR3 spans 16 amino acids. CDR3 in amino acids: CASSLGFNRGIGKLFF. For the CDR3, the DNA is TGTGCCAGCAGCTTAGGATTTAATAGAGGAATCGGAAAACTGTTTTTT.

This chain uses TRBV6-5 with TRBJ2-5; tentative D call: TRBD1 (6 bases). CDR3 size: 14 residues. With 5 bases removed from V and 1 base from J, the gap between germline ends came to 11 bases. From germline, CDR1 is MNHEY and CDR2 SVGAGI. The CDR3 protein is CASSPWTAQETQYF. The CDR3 region has the DNA TGTGCCAGCAGTCCATGGACAGCCCAAGAGACCCAGTACTTC.

The count of this clone is one. The chain joins TRBV6-5 to TRBJ1-1; 7 bases align to TRBD1. CDR1 and CDR2 from the germline V gene are MNHEY and SVGAGI. CDR3 length: 15 amino acids. J gave up 1 base and V 5 bases, and 7 bases lay outside the gene matches. The CDR3 region is CASSRQGLGNTEAFF. As DNA, the CDR3 is TGTGCCAGCAGTAGACAGGGTCTTGGGAACACTGAAGCTTTCTTT.

J is TRBJ1-5 and V is TRBV6-5, with TRBD1 matching 7 bases. V lost 2 bases, J lost 4 bases, and 2 bases stayed unmatched. From germline, CDR1 is MNHEY and CDR2 SVGAGI. This CDR3 region has 14 residues. Here the CDR3 DNA reads TGTGCCAGCAGTTACGGACAGGAAAATCAGCCCCAGCATTTT. This codes for CASSYGQENQPQHF.

In this sample, this clone turned up a few times. DNA of the CDR3: TGTGCCAGCAGCTTGGAAGGGGGAAGCAATCAGCCCCAGCATTTT. This translates into CASSLEGGSNQPQHF. The chain employs TRBV5-8 and TRBJ1-5; maybe TRBD1 (6 bases). CDR3 size: 15 residues. V lost 0 bases to trimming and J lost 1 base, with 8 bases between them. In germline, CDR1 is SGHTS, CDR2 YDEGEE.

The chain carries TRBV19 and TRBJ2-4; D could derive from TRBD1 or TRBD2 (5 bases each). CDR1 LNHDA and CDR2 SQIVND come from the germline V gene (reference sequence). This CDR3 is built from 16 residues. V lost 3 bases to trimming and J lost 1 base, with 13 bases between them. The CDR3 loop is CASSIVGEGAKNIQYF. The CDR3 coding sequence is TGTGCCAGTAGTATTGTGGGTGAGGGGGCCAAAAACATTCAGTACTTC.

The rearrangement joins TRBV18 to TRBJ2-5; 8 bases are shared with TRBD2. V shed 0 bases and J 4 bases; nucleotides not matched to a gene: 7. This CDR3 is built from 16 residues. Per germline, CDR1 KGHSH and CDR2 LQKENI. CDR3 bases: TGTGCCAGCTCACCACCGGGGCTAGCGGGTGGAGAGACCCAGTACTTC. Its protein is CASSPPGLAGGETQYF.

The chain has TRBV29-1 and TRBJ2-1; 7 bases match TRBD2. Germline V lookup: CDR1 SQVTM, CDR2 ANQGSEA. Unmatched junction bases numbered 9, after V lost 7 bases and J lost 3 bases. This CDR3 contains 14 residues. The CDR3 spells CSGEGGDIYNEQFF. Here the CDR3 DNA reads TGCAGCGGGGAGGGCGGCGATATCTACAATGAGCAGTTCTTC.

The chain couples TRBV11-2 to TRBJ1-3; unclear D gene. Germline CDR1 SGHAT, CDR2 FQNNGV. The CDR3 runs 14 residues. Trimming removed 1 base at V and 1 base at J, with 5 bases between. In DNA form, the CDR3 reads TGTGCCAGCAGCTTAGTAGGATCTGGAAACACCATATATTTT. This gives the protein CASSLVGSGNTIYF.

The chain combines TRBV11-3 with TRBJ2-3; D gene uncertain. Germline V CDR1 and CDR2: SGHNT, YENEEA. The V end lost 5 bases, the J end lost 2 bases, and 8 bases lay between the germline ends. The CDR3 consists of 13 residues. The CDR3 sequence is CASSTADTDTQYF. CDR3 in DNA: TGTGCCAGCAGCACCGCGGACACAGATACGCAGTATTTT.

In its sample, this clone was seen once. The chain recombines TRBV5-1 with TRBJ1-1; D gene ambiguous. CDR3 length: 15 residues. Germline assignment: CDR1 SGHRS and CDR2 YFSETQ. V lost 0 bases, J lost 4 bases, and 13 bases lay in between. The CDR3 DNA is TGCGCCAGCAGCTTGGCCGGGATCGGTGTCACTGAAGCTTTCTTT. Translating gives CASSLAGIGVTEAFF.

This clone was found a few times. Other DNA sequences in this sample translate to the same CDR3. The chain has TRBV9 and TRBJ2-3; D ambiguous. CDR3 length: 12 residues. Looked up from germline, CDR1 is SGDLS and CDR2 is YYNGEE. Trimming took off 0 bases at V and 3 bases at J, with 2 bases between the two ends. The CDR3 DNA reads as TGTGCCAGCAGCGTAGTTACAGATACGCAGTATTTT. Its protein product is CASSVVTDTQYF. The full variable domain, its missing parts supplied by reference TRBV9 and TRBJ2-3, is DSGVTQTPKHLITATGQRVTLRCSPRSGDLSVYWYQQSLDQGLQFLIQYYNGEERAKGNILERFSAQQFPDLHSELNLSSLELGDSALYFCASSVVTDTQYFGPGTRLTVL.

The gene calls are TRBV27 and TRBJ1-6; D is unclear. V gave up 5 bases and J gave up 5 bases, with 13 bases separating them. This CDR3 comprises 15 residues. CDR1 is MNHEY and CDR2 is SMNVEV in the germline V gene (reference sequence). CDR3 loop: CASSPTQPDNSPLHF. The CDR3 region has the DNA TGTGCCAGCAGTCCCACACAGCCTGATAATTCACCCCTCCACTTT.

This rearrangement joins TRBV6-6 to TRBJ2-4, with 10 bases fitting TRBD2. The V gene's germline CDR1 is MNHNY and CDR2 SVGAGI (reference sequence). Trimming took 2 bases from V and 1 from J; bases not matched to a gene: 2. This CDR3 comprises 16 residues. CDR3 nucleotides: TGTGCCAGCAGTTACGCTAGCGGGAGCGCCAAAAACATTCAGTACTTC. It specifies CASSYASGSAKNIQYF.

The CDR3 region is CASSVSGLGEQYF. CDR3 sequence (DNA): TGTGCCAGCAGCGTCTCGGGCCTGGGCGAGCAGTACTTC. V usage is TRBV9 and J usage is TRBJ2-7, with D hard to call. Germline loops: CDR1 SGDLS, CDR2 YYNGEE. The V end lost 2 bases, the J end lost 6 bases, and 12 bases lay between the germline ends. This CDR3 has 13 residues.

The CDR3 sequence: CAISETGADGYTF. CDR3 DNA: TGTGCCATCAGTGAGACAGGGGCCGATGGCTACACCTTC. J is TRBJ1-2 and V is TRBV10-3, with 7 bases matching TRBD1. CDR1 and CDR2 from the germline V gene are ENHRY and SYGVKD. V was pared by 2 bases and J by 6 bases, with 3 bases of the junction left unmatched. The CDR3 totals 13 residues.

The chain has TRBV15 and TRBJ1-5; no firm D call. The V and J ends lost 0 bases and 4 bases respectively, with 10 bases between them. The germline V gene encodes CDR1 LNHNV and CDR2 YYDKDF (reference sequence). The CDR3 is 15 residues long. In DNA, the CDR3 is TGTGCCACCAGCAGAGATAGGTTCCCGAATCAGCCCCAGCATTTT. Protein sequence: CATSRDRFPNQPQHF.